The rows below give T cell receptor beta chains drawn from one sample of a study of blood T cell repertoires in COVID-19. Method: immunoSEQ multiplex PCR; TCRdb's copy keeps in-frame clones and lacks some. Of about 220,000 clones in the sample, 80% were seen once. The sample taken for sequencing was peripheral blood. The origin of the receptors is a human donor in a cohort sampled during active COVID-19. The CDR3 runs from the conserved cysteine through the conserved F or W. The D gene is left open where the match is weak. Size is stated for part of the rows, as once, few or many counts, or as a class when the clone is expanded.

>TRBD1|TRBJ2-1|-|TRBV19
CASSMRGLYNEQFF
TGTGCCAGTAGTATGAGGGGGCTCTACAATGAGCAGTTCTTC
>-|TRBJ2-5|-|TRBV28
CASSGGPNPETQYF
TGTGCCAGCAGTGGCGGGCCGAACCCGGAGACCCAGTACTTC
>TRBD2|TRBJ2-1|-|TRBV5-1
CASSWREGWEQFF
TGCGCCAGCAGCTGGAGGGAGGGCTGGGAGCAGTTCTTC
>-|TRBJ2-5|-|TRBV11-2
CASSFGRHLEEETQYF
TGTGCCAGCAGCTTTGGGAGACATTTAGAAGAAGAGACCCAGTACTTC
>-|TRBJ2-6|-|TRBV9
CASSYPSDRLLSGANVLTF
TGTGCCAGCAGCTACCCCTCCGACAGGCTCCTCTCTGGGGCCAACGTCCTGACTTTC
>TRBD1|TRBJ2-7|-|TRBV10-3
CASAGTGGVEQYF
TGTGCCAGCGCCGGGACAGGGGGCGTCGAGCAGTACTTC
>TRBD1|TRBJ1-6|-|TRBV6-5
CASSYIGTGGNSPLHF
TGTGCCAGCAGTTACATCGGGACAGGTGGTAATTCACCCCTCCACTTT
>TRBD2|TRBJ2-3|-|TRBV9
CASSVGLAGGPFTDTQYF
TGTGCCAGCAGCGTAGGGCTAGCGGGAGGGCCTTTCACAGATACGCAGTATTTT
>-|TRBJ1-1|-|TRBV6-5
CASTLTGGTEAFF
TGTGCCAGCACCCTTACGGGGGGCACTGAAGCTTTCTTT
>TRBD1|TRBJ1-2|-|TRBV5-1
CASSFPDRGEGYTF
TGCGCCAGCAGCTTTCCGGACAGGGGGGAAGGCTACACCTTC
>-|TRBJ2-7|-|TRBV10-3
CAIMANYEQYF
TGTGCCATCATGGCCAACTACGAGCAGTACTTC
>TRBD2|TRBJ2-3|once|TRBV28
CASSPQLAGVTDTQYF
TGTGCCAGCAGTCCCCAACTAGCGGGAGTCACAGATACGCAGTATTTT
>TRBD2|TRBJ2-3|-|TRBV2
CASIPSGFSDTQYF
TGTGCCAGCATCCCTAGCGGGTTCTCAGATACGCAGTATTTT
>TRBD1|TRBJ1-1|-|TRBV28
CASSFMTTGVAEAFF
TGTGCCAGCAGTTTCATGACGACAGGGGTGGCTGAAGCTTTCTTT
>-|TRBJ1-1|-|TRBV12-3/TRBV12-4
CASRGGEVSEAFF
TGTGCCAGCAGAGGGGGGGAAGTGTCTGAAGCTTTCTTT
>-|TRBJ2-7|-|TRBV5-1
CASSPEGAGGRYEQYF
TGCGCCAGCAGCCCGGAGGGGGCAGGCGGTAGGTACGAGCAGTACTTC
>-|TRBJ2-4|once|TRBV28
CASSTGFAKNIQYF
TGTGCCAGCAGTACAGGGTTTGCCAAAAACATTCAGTACTTC
>-|TRBJ1-6|-|TRBV10-3
CAIRSGDHSPLHF
TGTGCCATCCGATCGGGGGACCATTCACCCCTCCACTTT
>-|TRBJ1-2|-|TRBV12-3/TRBV12-4
CASRVLGERGYTF
TGTGCCAGCAGGGTCCTGGGAGAGCGTGGCTACACCTTC
>-|TRBJ1-2|-|TRBV30
CAWNFERQNGYTF
TGTGCCTGGAACTTTGAGAGGCAAAATGGCTACACCTTC
>-|TRBJ2-7|-|TRBV6-5
CASTSGGLPYEQYF
TGTGCCAGCACCTCCGGAGGGTTACCCTACGAGCAGTACTTC
>-|TRBJ1-5|once|TRBV12-3/TRBV12-4
CASSLDSWQPQHF
TGTGCCAGCAGCCTCGACAGCTGGCAGCCCCAGCATTTT
>-|TRBJ2-7|-|TRBV3-1/TRBV3-2
CASSQDVGTRWQYF
TGTGCCAGCAGCCAAGATGTGGGGACTCGCTGGCAGTACTTC
>-|TRBJ1-4|-|TRBV28
CASSLAEKLFF
TGTGCCAGCAGTTTGGCCGAAAAACTGTTTTTT
>-|TRBJ1-1|many|TRBV7-9
CASTRYRGRDTEAFF
TGTGCCAGCACCCGATATAGGGGTCGGGACACTGAAGCTTTCTTT
>-|TRBJ2-1|-|TRBV11-2
CASSSPVKDEQFF
TGTGCCAGCAGCTCCCCGGTTAAAGATGAGCAGTTCTTC